This TCR beta chain was documented in a study of T cells in Graves' hyperthyroidism and ophthalmopathy. About the research overall: Initial diagnosis, before any treatment, was when peripheral blood was collected.

Regions amplified from RNA transcripts were the TCR beta CDR3 regions. Carried out on the TCR CDR3, a first-round RT-PCR used the HTBI primer set. TCRdb independently ran MiXCR on the multiplex PCR reads; one entry per CDR3 protein. This sample has 250,000 to 350,000 distinct CDR3 sequences, with approximately 16% found just once. This clonotype was found many times. This CDR3 comprises 13 residues. CDR1 and CDR2 from the germline V gene are MDHEN and SYDVKM. V was clipped by 6 bases and J by 5 bases, with 11 bases between them. V usage is TRBV28 and J usage is TRBJ2-1; no reliable D call. The sequence came from a man aged 30 to 45 with Graves' hyperthyroidism. Sequencing was done on a sample of blood. The DNA of the CDR3 is TGTGCCAGCAGCGGACCTCAAAACAATGAGCAGTTCTTC. Encoded protein: CASSGPQNNEQFF.